Shown below are 26 T cell receptor beta chains from a single sample sequenced in a study of T cell repertoires in cytomegalovirus infection. TCRdb fed the reads into MiXCR, producing one record per CDR3 protein. The table has about 900,000 distinct CDR3 sequences, approximately 32% seen once. Their recognized antigens are unknown. Here the sequenced sample was cultured CD8+ T cells from PBMCs, taken from culture after CMV antigen stimulation. These receptors originate from a human donor in good health (CMV status not recorded). Some clones in this sample may be carry-over from other donors' samples.

This clonotype was picked up a small number of times. The gene calls are TRBV10-3 and TRBJ2-7; D call uncertain. V lost 2 bases and J 2 bases, leaving 13 bases between the germline ends. Germline values: CDR1 ENHRY, CDR2 SYGVKD. CDR3 length: 15 residues. The CDR3, as DNA: TGTGCCATCAGTGAGATAGGTAAACTCCCCTACGAGCAGTACGTC. Translated, it gives CAISEIGKLPYEQYV.

The chain carries TRBV19 and TRBJ2-7; 7 bases map to TRBD2. There are 16 residues in the CDR3. Germline V gene data show CDR1 as LNHDA and CDR2 as SQIVND (reference sequence). V was clipped by 3 bases and J by 5 bases; unmatched bases: 13. The CDR3 loop is CASSIQQLAVPHEQYF. Here the CDR3 DNA reads TGTGCCAGTAGTATCCAACAGCTAGCGGTTCCCCACGAGCAGTACTTC.

This chain links TRBV13 with TRBJ1-1; 8 bases agree with TRBD1. V shed 5 bases and J 4 bases; nucleotides not matched to a gene: 9. The CDR3 extends over 15 amino acids. Per germline, CDR1 PRHDT and CDR2 FYEKMQ (reference sequence). Written as DNA, the CDR3 is TGTGCCAGCAGCACGGGACAGGTGTCGTTCACTGAAGCTTTCTTT. Its protein product is CASSTGQVSFTEAFF.

This clonotype was seen ten or more times. This rearrangement joins TRBV7-6 to TRBJ1-4; D may be TRBD1 (6 bases). With 5 bases removed from V and 4 bases from J, the gap between germline ends came to 20 bases. This CDR3 region has 17 residues. The germline CDR1 and CDR2 sequences are SGHVS and FNYEAQ. The CDR3 DNA follows: TGTGCCAGCAGCCATAAACAGGGTTCTGGGATTAATGAAAAACTGTTTTTT. This translates into CASSHKQGSGINEKLFF.

The chain has TRBV4-3 and TRBJ2-3; 8 nucleotides agree with TRBD2. The CDR3 length is 20 residues. Germline values: CDR1 LGHNA, CDR2 YSLEER. J gave up 2 bases and V 0 bases, and 16 bases lay outside the gene matches. The CDR3 loop reads CASSQDDRFSGGPLTDTQYF. In DNA, the CDR3 is TGCGCCAGCAGCCAAGATGACAGGTTCAGCGGGGGACCCCTCACAGATACGCAGTATTTT.

This clonotype appeared a single time. Germline and junction disagree at one end, which may indicate a read error. The chain combines TRBV12-3 or TRBV12-4 with TRBJ2-3; D might be TRBD1 or TRBD2, each matching 5 bases. This CDR3 has 15 residues. CDR3 amino acids: CASSLVRGGTGTQYF. Written as DNA, the CDR3 is TGTGCCAGCAGTTTAGTCCGGGGTGGCACAGGTACGCAGTATTTT.

This clonotype was counted only a few times. V is TRBV19 and J is TRBJ1-1; D gene ambiguous. The V end was cut by 8 bases, the J end by 1 base, with 8 bases between. Germline V gene lookup returns CDR1 LNHDA and CDR2 SQIVND (reference sequence). The CDR3 has 12 amino acids. In DNA, the CDR3 is TGTGCCAGTGGAAAGTGGAACACTGAAGCTTTCTTT. Encoded protein: CASGKWNTEAFF.

This chain links TRBV14 with TRBJ2-7; possibly TRBD1 for D (6 bases). Germline V gene data show CDR1 as SGHDN and CDR2 as FVKESK. This CDR3 region has 13 residues. V was cut by 0 bases and J by 5 bases, with 8 bases left in between. The CDR3 DNA sequence: TGTGCCAGCAGCCAAGATGGACAGAACGAGCAGTACTTC. Translated: CASSQDGQNEQYF.

V gene TRBV7-9 combines with J gene TRBJ2-7, with D uncertain. Trimming took off 2 bases at V and 5 bases at J, with 7 bases between the two ends. CDR3 length: 12 residues. Per germline, CDR1 SEHNR and CDR2 FQNEAQ (reference sequence). The CDR3 sequence: CASSLTKNEQYF. CDR3 nucleotides: TGTGCCAGCAGCTTAACGAAAAACGAGCAGTACTTC. The whole variable domain, filled in from reference TRBV7-9 and TRBJ2-7, reads DTGVSQNPRHKITKRGQNVTFRCDPISEHNRLYWYRQTLGQGPEFLTYFQNEAQLEKSRLLSDRFSAERPKGSFSTLEIQRTEQGDSAMYLCASSLTKNEQYFGPGTRLTVT.

J is TRBJ2-1 and V is TRBV19; D might be TRBD1 (6 bases). This CDR3 has 15 residues. Between the trimmed V and J ends, which lost 4 bases and 3 bases, there was a span of 13 bases. CDR1 and CDR2 from the germline V gene are LNHDA and SQIVND (reference sequence). The CDR3 bases are TGTGCCAGTAGTACAATCAGGGGTTACTACAATGAGCAGTTCTTC. Translating gives CASSTIRGYYNEQFF.

The sample holds a few counts of this clonotype. The gene calls are TRBV7-6 and TRBJ2-7; no clear D gene. CDR1 is SGHVS and CDR2 is FNYEAQ in the germline V gene. V dropped 5 bases and J dropped 11 bases, with 13 bases sitting between them. The CDR3 has 11 residues. The CDR3: CASSPHRTKYF. CDR3 DNA: TGTGCCAGCAGCCCCCACCGCACGAAGTACTTC.

This clonotype was seen more than once but under ten times. The chain has TRBV2 and TRBJ2-5; D uncertain. Germline V CDR1 and CDR2: SNHLY, FYNNEI. The CDR3 consists of 16 residues. V lost 8 bases and J 1 base, leaving 20 bases between the germline ends. CDR3 in amino acids: CASPPGPGRGQETQYF. CDR3 DNA sequence: TGTGCCAGCCCACCGGGTCCGGGCAGAGGCCAAGAGACCCAGTACTTC. Full variable domain (remainder filled in from reference TRBV2 and TRBJ2-5): EPEVTQTPSHQVTQMGQEVILRCVPISNHLYFYWYRQILGQKVEFLVSFYNNEISEKSEIFDDQFSVERPDGSNFTLKIRSTKLEDSAMYFCASPPGPGRGQETQYFGPGTRLLVL.

The V gene is TRBV9, the J gene TRBJ2-5, with 7 bases aligning to TRBD1. The V gene's germline CDR1 is SGDLS and CDR2 YYNGEE. CDR3 length: 15 residues. The J segment lost 2 bases and the V segment lost 0 bases, leaving 4 bases of the junction unmatched. The CDR3 protein is CASSVEGRGQETQYF. CDR3 DNA: TGTGCCAGCAGCGTAGAGGGCAGGGGGCAAGAGACCCAGTACTTC.

A few counts support this clonotype. The chain has TRBV20-1 and TRBJ1-4, with no clear D. This CDR3 region has 13 residues. Trimming stripped 6 bases from V and 0 bases from J, with 8 bases between. Germline CDR1 is DFQATT and CDR2 is SNEGSKA (reference sequence). The CDR3 DNA is TGCAGTGCCCCCGGGCCAACTAATGAAAAACTGTTTTTT. It translates to CSAPGPTNEKLFF.

J is TRBJ1-2 and V is TRBV6-2 or TRBV6-3; 9 nucleotides align to TRBD1. The V and J ends lost 2 bases and 5 bases, in that order; junction bases with no gene match: 3. The germline CDR1 and CDR2 sequences are MNHEY and SVGEGT. CDR3 length: 14 residues. CDR3 residues: CASSYRDRVYGYTF. DNA for the CDR3: TGTGCCAGCAGTTACCGGGACAGGGTGTATGGCTACACCTTC.

This clonotype was seen a handful of times. This CDR3 is CASSPVGGAGANVLTF. The CDR3 coding sequence is TGTGCCAGCTCACCAGTCGGGGGCGCTGGGGCCAACGTCCTGACTTTC. The chain recombines TRBV18 with TRBJ2-6, with D perhaps being TRBD1 or TRBD2 (6 bases each). Germline V gives CDR1 KGHSH, CDR2 LQKENI. The CDR3 has 16 residues. V lost 2 bases and J 2 bases, leaving 10 bases between the germline ends.

The chain links TRBV7-2 to TRBJ1-3; no definite D call. The V gene's germline CDR1 is SGHTA and CDR2 FQGNSA. The CDR3 totals 14 residues. Trimming stripped 6 bases from V and 2 bases from J, with 11 bases between. The CDR3, as DNA: TGTGCCAGCAGTCCCTCGGTAACTGGAAACACCATATATTTT. This sequence encodes CASSPSVTGNTIYF.

Regarding this clonotype: It may be a read error: a sequence one base away is much more abundant. The CDR3 region is CASNSLGFGDTEAFF. The CDR3 nucleotides are TGTGCCAGCAACTCCCTCGGATTTGGGGACACTGAAGCTTTCTTT. The gene calls are TRBV7-6 and TRBJ1-1, with D uncertain. This CDR3 contains 15 residues. Deletions cut 7 bases from V and 3 bases from J, with 18 bases between. The germline CDR1 and CDR2 sequences are SGHVS and FNYEAQ.

Worth noting for this clonotype: This may be a read error, as it is one base from a much larger clone. The chain employs TRBV27 and TRBJ2-2; possibly TRBD1 for D (6 bases). This CDR3 is 14 amino acids long. Germline assignment: CDR1 MNHEY and CDR2 SMNVEV (reference sequence). This CDR3 reads CVSTGTPNTGELFF. For the CDR3, the DNA is TGTGTCAGCACCGGGACACCTAACACCGGGGAGCTGTTTTTT.

On this clonotype itself: One end of the junction is discordant with germline, which a read error may explain. This chain links TRBV6-5 with TRBJ2-3, with 11 bases identical to TRBD2. The CDR3 sequence is 17 residues long. The germline gives CDR1 MNHEY, CDR2 SVGAGI. The CDR3 DNA is TGTGTCAGCACCGGGACTAGCGGACCGTTAGAGGCAGATACGCAGTATTTT. Encoded protein: CVSTGTSGPLEADTQYF.

V is TRBV6-5 and J is TRBJ1-2, with TRBD1 identical over 8 bases. V lost 4 bases to trimming and J lost 6 bases; unmatched junction nucleotides: 10. CDR1 is MNHEY and CDR2 is SVGAGI in the germline V gene. This CDR3 region has 15 residues. CDR3 nucleotides: TGTGCCAGCAGTTTTTCAGGGGGCGCAGCCCATGGCTACACCTTC. It specifies CASSFSGGAAHGYTF.

This chain joins TRBV19 and TRBJ2-1, with 9 bases lining up with TRBD2. V was pared by 0 bases and J by 8 bases, with 11 bases of the junction left unmatched. Germline-derived CDR1 and CDR2 are LNHDA and SQIVND (reference sequence). The length of the CDR3 is 17 residues. CDR3 amino acids: CASSIDPPGLARHEQFF. Written as DNA, the CDR3 is TGTGCCAGTAGTATAGATCCCCCGGGACTAGCCCGCCATGAGCAGTTCTTC.

The chain combines TRBV15 with TRBJ1-5, with 10 bases identical to TRBD1. The length of the CDR3 is 13 residues. V dropped 8 bases and J dropped 6; count of bases not matched to a gene: 4. Germline CDR1 LNHNV, CDR2 YYDKDF (reference sequence). The CDR3 protein is CATGQGVGQPQHF. Here the CDR3 DNA reads TGTGCCACCGGACAGGGGGTAGGTCAGCCCCAGCATTTT.

The chain links TRBV11-2 to TRBJ1-1; no definite D call. Trimming cost V 5 bases and J 3 bases, with 10 bases left between them. The germline CDR1 and CDR2 sequences are SGHAT and FQNNGV. The CDR3 covers 13 residues. CDR3 sequence: CASSLITHTEAFF. CDR3 coding DNA: TGTGCCAGCAGCCTCATCACGCACACTGAAGCTTTCTTT.

This clonotype has just a few counts. V gene TRBV7-9 combines with J gene TRBJ2-5; D not resolved. V lost 7 bases and J 4 bases, leaving 13 bases between the germline ends. This CDR3 is built from 13 residues. CDR1 is SEHNR and CDR2 is FQNEAQ in the germline V gene (reference sequence). The CDR3 loop is CASNHFSLETQYF. Written as DNA, the CDR3 is TGTGCCAGCAACCATTTCTCCCTAGAGACCCAGTACTTC. Full variable domain (missing parts from reference TRBV7-9 and TRBJ2-5): DTGVSQNPRHKITKRGQNVTFRCDPISEHNRLYWYRQTLGQGPEFLTYFQNEAQLEKSRLLSDRFSAERPKGSFSTLEIQRTEQGDSAMYLCASNHFSLETQYFGPGTRLLVL.

The chain combines TRBV5-8 with TRBJ2-7; D assignment may be TRBD1 or TRBD2 (6 bases each). Trimming removed 1 base at V and 4 bases at J, with 21 bases between. The CDR3 is 17 amino acids. Per germline, CDR1 SGHTS and CDR2 YDEGEE. In DNA form, the CDR3 reads TGTGCCAGCAGCTTGATGAAGGGGGGACTGGCTGGGTACGAGCAGTACTTC. This gives the protein CASSLMKGGLAGYEQYF.